This T cell receptor beta chain was identified in a study of PD-L1 blockade in urothelial cancer. Study-level information: Specimens of blood held a median count of about 150,000 T cells.

In this sample, this clone turned up once. The target antigen is unknown. Time point defined: peripheral blood 6 weeks after treatment start. The patients had locally advanced or metastatic urothelial carcinoma. CDR3 length: 14 residues. Germline CDR1 and CDR2: SGHTA and FQGNSA. With 5 bases clipped from V and 9 bases from J, the junction kept 7 bases outside the gene matches. Study-level findings and limits: The study found that durable-benefit patients expanded tumor-associated blood clones more at 3 weeks.

Produced via immunoSEQ multiplex PCR; TCRdb's table is partial and in-frame only. The data hold about 110,000 clones, with less than 95% observed a single time. The sequence was obtained from a man in his 60s with urothelial cancer. The source material was PBMCs, sampled around atezolizumab (anti-PD-L1) treatment. V is TRBV7-2 and J is TRBJ2-1; 10 bases agree with TRBD2. The CDR3 sequence: CASSQRGGSPEQFF. The CDR3, as DNA: TGTGCCAGCAGCCAGCGGGGGGGCAGTCCTGAGCAGTTCTTC.